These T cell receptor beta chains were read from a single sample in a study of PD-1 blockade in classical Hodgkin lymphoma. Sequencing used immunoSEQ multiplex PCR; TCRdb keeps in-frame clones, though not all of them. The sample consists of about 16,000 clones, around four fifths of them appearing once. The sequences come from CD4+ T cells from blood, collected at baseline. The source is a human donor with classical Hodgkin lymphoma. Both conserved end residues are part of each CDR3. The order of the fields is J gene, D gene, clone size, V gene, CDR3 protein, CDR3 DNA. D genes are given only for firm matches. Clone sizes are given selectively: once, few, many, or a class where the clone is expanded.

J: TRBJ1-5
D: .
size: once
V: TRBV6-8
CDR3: CASSYLHLTNQPQHF
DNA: TGTGCCAGCAGTTACCTACACCTAACCAATCAGCCCCAGCATTTT

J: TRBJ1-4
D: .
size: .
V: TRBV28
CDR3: CASSVQGEKLFF
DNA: TGTGCCAGCAGTGTACAGGGTGAAAAACTGTTTTTT

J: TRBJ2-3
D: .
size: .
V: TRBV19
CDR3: CASSITGLTFHSQYF
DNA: TGTGCCAGTAGTATTACGGGACTTACATTTCATTCGCAGTATTTT

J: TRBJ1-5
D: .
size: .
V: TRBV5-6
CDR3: CASSRGGVAGQPQHF
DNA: TGTGCCAGCAGCCGCGGTGGGGTTGCAGGGCAGCCCCAGCATTTT

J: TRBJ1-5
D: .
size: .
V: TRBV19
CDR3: CASAQGAGGLQPQHF
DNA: TGTGCCAGCGCCCAAGGGGCCGGGGGGCTTCAGCCCCAGCATTTT

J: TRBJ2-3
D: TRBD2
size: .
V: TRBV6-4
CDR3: CASRKTSGGSPDTQYF
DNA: TGTGCCAGCAGGAAGACTAGCGGGGGGAGCCCAGATACGCAGTATTTT

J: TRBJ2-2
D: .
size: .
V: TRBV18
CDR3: CASSRDSVAGELFF
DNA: TGTGCCAGCTCCCGGGACTCCGTCGCCGGGGAGCTGTTTTTT

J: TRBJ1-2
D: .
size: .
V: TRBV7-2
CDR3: CASSLVDGRWYGYTF
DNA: TGTGCCAGCAGCTTAGTGGACGGACGATGGTATGGCTACACCTTC

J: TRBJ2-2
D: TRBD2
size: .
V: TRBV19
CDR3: CASSKAGAWTGELFF
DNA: TGTGCCAGTAGTAAAGCGGGGGCGTGGACCGGGGAGCTGTTTTTT

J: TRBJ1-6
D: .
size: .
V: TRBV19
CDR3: CASSGYNSPLHF
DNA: TGTGCCAGTTCAGGCTATAATTCACCCCTCCACTTT

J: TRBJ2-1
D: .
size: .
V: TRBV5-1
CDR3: CASSLGPTNPQFF
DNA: TGCGCCAGCAGCTTAGGGCCTACTAATCCCCAGTTCTTC

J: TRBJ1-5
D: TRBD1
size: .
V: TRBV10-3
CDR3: CAISELGTASNQPQHF
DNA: TGTGCCATCAGTGAGCTCGGGACAGCTAGCAATCAGCCCCAGCATTTT

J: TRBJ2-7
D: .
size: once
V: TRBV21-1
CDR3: CASSKATSGGPDSYEQYF
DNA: TGTGCCAGCAGCAAAGCGACTAGCGGGGGGCCCGATTCCTACGAGCAGTACTTC

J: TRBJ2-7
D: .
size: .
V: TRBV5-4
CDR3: CASSLDSLYEQYF
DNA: TGTGCCAGCAGCTTGGACAGCCTCTACGAGCAGTACTTC

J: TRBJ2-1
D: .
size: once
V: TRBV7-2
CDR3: CASKPSSGYNEQFF
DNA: TGTGCCAGCAAGCCGAGTAGCGGTTACAATGAGCAGTTCTTC

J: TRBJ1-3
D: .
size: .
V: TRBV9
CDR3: CASSPRPAASGNTIYF
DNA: TGTGCCAGCAGCCCCCGACCAGCGGCCTCTGGAAACACCATATATTTT

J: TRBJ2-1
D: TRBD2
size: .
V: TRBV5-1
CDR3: CASRAGTSGYNEQFF
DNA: TGCGCCAGCAGAGCCGGGACTAGCGGATACAATGAGCAGTTCTTC

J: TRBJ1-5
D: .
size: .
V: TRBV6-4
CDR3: CASAVEGGQPQHF
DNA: TGTGCCAGCGCCGTGGAAGGCGGACAGCCCCAGCATTTT

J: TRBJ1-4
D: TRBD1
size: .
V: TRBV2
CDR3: CASSDGQGIEKLFF
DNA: TGTGCCAGCAGTGACGGACAGGGGATTGAAAAACTGTTTTTT

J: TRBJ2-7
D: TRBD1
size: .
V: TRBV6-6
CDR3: CASSRGQGPYEQYF
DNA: TGTGCCAGCTCCCGGGGACAGGGTCCCTACGAGCAGTACTTC

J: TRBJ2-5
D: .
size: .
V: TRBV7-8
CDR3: CACSGDEETQYF
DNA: TGTGCCTGCTCGGGAGACGAGGAGACCCAGTACTTC

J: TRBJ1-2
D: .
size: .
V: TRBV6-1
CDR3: CASSEGLGGGGLRDGYTF
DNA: TGTGCCAGCAGTGAAGGGCTTGGGGGCGGAGGTCTCAGGGATGGCTACACCTTC

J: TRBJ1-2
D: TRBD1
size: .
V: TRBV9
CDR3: CASSGDSPGDGGYTF
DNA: TGTGCCAGCAGCGGGGACAGCCCCGGCGATGGTGGCTACACCTTC

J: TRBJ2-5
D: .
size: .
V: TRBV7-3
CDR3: CASSSQGLEGETQYF
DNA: TGTGCCAGCAGCTCCCAGGGACTGGAGGGGGAGACCCAGTACTTC

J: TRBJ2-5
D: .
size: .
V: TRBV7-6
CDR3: CASSSGPQETQYF
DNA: TGTGCCAGCAGCTCGGGACCACAAGAGACCCAGTACTTC

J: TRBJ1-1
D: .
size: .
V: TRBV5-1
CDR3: CASTHIRGVNTEAFF
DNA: TGCGCCAGCACCCACATTCGGGGGGTGAACACTGAAGCTTTCTTT

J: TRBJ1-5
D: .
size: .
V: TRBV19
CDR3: CASSIDSVGPQHF
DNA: TGTGCCAGTAGTATCGACAGTGTCGGACCCCAGCATTTT

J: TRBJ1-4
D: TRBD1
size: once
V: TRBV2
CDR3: CASSEDRGDEKLFF
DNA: TGTGCCAGCAGTGAAGACAGGGGAGATGAAAAACTGTTTTTT

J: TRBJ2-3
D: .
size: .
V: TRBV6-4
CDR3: CASSEGSHPVTDTQYF
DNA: TGTGCCAGCAGTGAAGGTAGCCACCCCGTCACAGATACGCAGTATTTT